Here is one T cell receptor (beta chain) with its context. What it binds is not known. The sample comes from a study of identifying expanded T cells in peripheral blood. Study-level findings and limits: Over around two and four weeks, about 16.4 and 19 clones changed, versus around 1.1 between replicates.

Sequenced by immunoSEQ multiplex PCR; TCRdb stores in-frame clones only, minus some. The sample lists about 94,000 clones, 88% occurring once. The source is a person aged 18-69 years in good health. Sequencing was carried out using blood.

The CDR3 sequence: CASTRTAGGEKLFF. The DNA for the CDR3 is TGTGCCAGTACTAGGACGGCCGGAGGGGAAAAACTGTTTTTT. The V gene is TRBV19, the J gene TRBJ1-4; D remains ambiguous. Trimming left V 7 bases short and J 8 bases short, with 17 bases between. Germline V gene data show CDR1 as LNHDA and CDR2 as SQIVND (reference sequence). The CDR3 has 14 amino acids.